This T cell receptor (beta chain) was recovered during a study of vaccination and CD4 T cells after COVID-19. Treatment defined: roughly nine-day PBMC culture with coronavirus spike peptide pools or control peptides (ViraFEST assay). General study results and limits: Spike mono-reactive status applied to 304 of 307 vaccine-specific clones in convalescent patients.

This clonotype was seen more than once but under ten times. What it recognizes is unknown. Researchers used the Oncomine TCR Beta short-read assay to sequence DNA from cultured CD4+ T cells. One entry per CDR3 protein, called by TCRdb with MiXCR from the PCR reads. The sample has more than 9,500 distinct CDR3 sequences, 50% seen once. The TCR originated in a human donor who had recovered from COVID-19. Sequenced material: CD4+ T cells from blood, cultured in vitro.

CDR3 nucleotide sequence: TGCAGCGTAACAGGGGAAGAGACCCAGTACTTC. Translating gives CSVTGEETQYF. This chain connects TRBV29-1 to TRBJ2-5, with 7 nucleotides matching TRBD1. Germline assignment: CDR1 SQVTM and CDR2 ANQGSEA. There are 11 residues in the CDR3. V lost 6 bases, J lost 3 bases, and 1 base stayed unmatched.